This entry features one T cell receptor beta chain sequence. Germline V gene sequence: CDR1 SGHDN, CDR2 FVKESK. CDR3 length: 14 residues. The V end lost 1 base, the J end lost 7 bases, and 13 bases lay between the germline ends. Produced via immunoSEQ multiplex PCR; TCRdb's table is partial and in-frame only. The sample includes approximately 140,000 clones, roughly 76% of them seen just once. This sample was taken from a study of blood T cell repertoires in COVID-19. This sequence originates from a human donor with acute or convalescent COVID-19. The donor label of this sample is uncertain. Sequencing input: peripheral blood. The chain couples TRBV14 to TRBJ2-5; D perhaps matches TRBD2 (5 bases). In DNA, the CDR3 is TGTGCCAGCAGCCAAGCTTATGGCGGAGGGACCCAGTACTTC. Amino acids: CASSQAYGGGTQYF.